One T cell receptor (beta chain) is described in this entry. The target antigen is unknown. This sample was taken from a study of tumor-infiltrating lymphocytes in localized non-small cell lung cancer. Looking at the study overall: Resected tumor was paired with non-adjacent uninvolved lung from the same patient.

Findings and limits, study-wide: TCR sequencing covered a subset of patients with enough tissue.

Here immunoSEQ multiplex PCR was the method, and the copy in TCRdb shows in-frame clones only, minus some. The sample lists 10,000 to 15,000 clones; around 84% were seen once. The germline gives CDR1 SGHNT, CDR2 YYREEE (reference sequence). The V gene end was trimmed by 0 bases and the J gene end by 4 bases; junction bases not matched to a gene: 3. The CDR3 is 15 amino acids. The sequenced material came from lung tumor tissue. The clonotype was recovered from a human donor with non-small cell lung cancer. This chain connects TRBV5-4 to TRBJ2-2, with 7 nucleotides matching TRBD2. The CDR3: CASSLGGRGTGELFF. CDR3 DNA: TGTGCCAGCAGCTTGGGTGGGAGGGGCACCGGGGAGCTGTTTTTT.